Listed below are T cell receptor beta chains from one sample, sequenced in a study of a mutant IDH1 vaccine in newly diagnosed glioma. These TCRs' antigens remain unknown. Using immunoSEQ multiplex PCR, the repertoire was profiled, and TCRdb retains in-frame clones only, with some absent. This table holds about 42,000 clones, approximately 85% found once. The sequenced sample was PBMCs, obtained from a glioma patient whose treatment included an IDH1 peptide vaccine. The receptors stem from a man aged 40-49 years with glioma. Each CDR3 is given with its conserved first and last residue. The D gene is left open where the match is weak. Not all rows give a size; the values are once, few, many and, for expanded clones, a class.

j_call d_call v_call clone_size cdr3_nt cdr3_aa
TRBJ2-3 TRBD2 TRBV9 few TGTGCCAGCAGCGTAGCGGCGGGAGGGATAGATACGCAGTATTTT CASSVAAGGIDTQYF
TRBJ1-1 . TRBV19 few TGTGCCAGTAGTCCCATCGGGACTGAAGCTTTCTTT CASSPIGTEAFF
TRBJ1-2 . TRBV6-1 once TGTGCCAGCAGTAGGCCAGCACCTTCCGTCTATGGCTACACCTTC CASSRPAPSVYGYTF
TRBJ2-7 . TRBV10-3 . TGTGCCATCCGGGGGGGCGGACAGGGGTCCTACGAGCAGTACTTC CAIRGGGQGSYEQYF
TRBJ2-2 TRBD2 TRBV7-9 . TGTGCCCCTAGCGGAGGGACCGGGGAGCTGTTTTTT CAPSGGTGELFF
TRBJ2-1 TRBD2 TRBV4-2 . TGTGCCAGCAGCCAAGATCAGGGGACTAGCGGGGTTTACAATGAGCAGTTCTTC CASSQDQGTSGVYNEQFF
TRBJ2-6 . TRBV27 . TGTGCCAGCAGTTCTATGGGGGCCAACGTCCTGACTTTC CASSSMGANVLTF
TRBJ2-1 . TRBV7-9 once TGTGCCAGCAGCTCCCGGGACCAACCCAATGAGCAGTTCTTC CASSSRDQPNEQFF
TRBJ1-4 . TRBV5-1 . TGCGCCAGCAGCTTAAGGGCGGACAGCTTTAATGAAAAACTGTTTTTT CASSLRADSFNEKLFF
TRBJ2-2 TRBD2 TRBV18 . TGTGCCAGCTCACCAAAGGGACTAGGTTACACCGGGGAGCTGTTTTTT CASSPKGLGYTGELFF
TRBJ1-1 TRBD1 TRBV9 . TGTGCCAGCAGCGCCCAGGGACAGCTTAACACTGAAGCTTTCTTT CASSAQGQLNTEAFF
TRBJ1-2 . TRBV5-1 . TGCGCCAGCAGCTTGGCCGACAGTGGGGTTCTGAGTGGCTACACCTTC CASSLADSGVLSGYTF
TRBJ1-3 . TRBV4-1 . TGCGCCAGCAGCCAAGGGAGGGGTTACTCTGGAAACACCATATATTTT CASSQGRGYSGNTIYF